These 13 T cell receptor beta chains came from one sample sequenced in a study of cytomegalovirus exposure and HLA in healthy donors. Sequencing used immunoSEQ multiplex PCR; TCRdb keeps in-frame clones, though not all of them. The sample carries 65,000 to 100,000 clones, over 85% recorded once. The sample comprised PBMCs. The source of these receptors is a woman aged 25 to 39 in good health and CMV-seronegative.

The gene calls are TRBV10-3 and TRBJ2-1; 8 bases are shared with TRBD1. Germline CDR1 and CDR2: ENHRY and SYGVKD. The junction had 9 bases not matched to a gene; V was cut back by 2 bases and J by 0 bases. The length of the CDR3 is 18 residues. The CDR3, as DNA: TGTGCCATCAGTGAGGACAGGGGCGGCGGAAGCTCCTACAATGAGCAGTTCTTC. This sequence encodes CAISEDRGGGSSYNEQFF.

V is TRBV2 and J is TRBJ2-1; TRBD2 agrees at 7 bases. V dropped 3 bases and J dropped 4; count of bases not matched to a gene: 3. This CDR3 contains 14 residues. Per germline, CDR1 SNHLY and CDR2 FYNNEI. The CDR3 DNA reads TGTGCCAGCAGTGAGGGGGGGTGGTACAATGAGCAGTTCTTC. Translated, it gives CASSEGGWYNEQFF.

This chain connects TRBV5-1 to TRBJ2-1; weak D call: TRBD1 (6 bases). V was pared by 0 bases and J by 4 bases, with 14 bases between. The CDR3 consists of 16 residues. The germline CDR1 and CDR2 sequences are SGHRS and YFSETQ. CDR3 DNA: TGCGCCAGCAGCTTGGAAACAGGGCGGATTTACAATGAGCAGTTCTTC. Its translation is CASSLETGRIYNEQFF.

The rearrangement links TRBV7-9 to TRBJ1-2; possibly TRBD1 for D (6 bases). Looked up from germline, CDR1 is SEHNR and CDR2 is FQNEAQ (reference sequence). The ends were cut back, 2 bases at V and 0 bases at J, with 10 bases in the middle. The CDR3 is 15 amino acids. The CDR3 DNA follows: TGTGCCAGCAGCTTATGGGACAACTCTAACTATGGCTACACCTTC. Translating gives CASSLWDNSNYGYTF.

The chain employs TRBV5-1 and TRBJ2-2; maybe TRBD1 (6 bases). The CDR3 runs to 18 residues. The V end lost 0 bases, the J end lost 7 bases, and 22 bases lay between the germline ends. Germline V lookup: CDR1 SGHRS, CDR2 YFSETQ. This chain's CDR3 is CASSLEGGYVSTGGELFF. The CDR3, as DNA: TGCGCCAGCAGCTTGGAAGGGGGTTACGTCTCGACCGGCGGGGAGCTGTTTTTT.

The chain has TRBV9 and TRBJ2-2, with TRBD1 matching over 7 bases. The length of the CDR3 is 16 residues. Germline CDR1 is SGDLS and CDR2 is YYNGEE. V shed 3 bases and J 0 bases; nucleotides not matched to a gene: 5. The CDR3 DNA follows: TGTGCCAGCAGCGAGGGAACAGGGGCGAACACCGGGGAGCTGTTTTTT. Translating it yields CASSEGTGANTGELFF.

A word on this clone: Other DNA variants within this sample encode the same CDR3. The CDR3 here is CASSLSPDRSKGYTF. The CDR3, as DNA: TGTGCCAGCAGCTTATCCCCGGACAGGAGTAAAGGCTACACCTTC. This chain connects TRBV7-3 to TRBJ1-2; TRBD1 matches at 7 bases. Trimming removed 2 bases from V and 8 bases from J; junction bases left unmatched: 11. CDR1 and CDR2 from the germline V gene are SGHTA and FQGTGA. This CDR3 comprises 15 residues. Full variable domain (rest looked up from reference TRBV7-3 and TRBJ1-2): GAGVSQTPSNKVTEKGKYVELRCDPISGHTALYWYRQSLGQGPEFLIYFQGTGAADDSGLPNDRFFAVRPEGSVSTLKIQRTERGDSAVYLCASSLSPDRSKGYTFGSGTRLTVV.

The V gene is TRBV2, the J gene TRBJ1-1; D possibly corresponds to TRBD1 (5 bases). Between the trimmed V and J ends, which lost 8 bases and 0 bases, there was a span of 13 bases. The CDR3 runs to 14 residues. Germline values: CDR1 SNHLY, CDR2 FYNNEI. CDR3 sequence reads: CASRQNLMNTEAFF. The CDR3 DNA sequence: TGTGCCAGCCGACAGAACCTCATGAACACTGAAGCTTTCTTT.

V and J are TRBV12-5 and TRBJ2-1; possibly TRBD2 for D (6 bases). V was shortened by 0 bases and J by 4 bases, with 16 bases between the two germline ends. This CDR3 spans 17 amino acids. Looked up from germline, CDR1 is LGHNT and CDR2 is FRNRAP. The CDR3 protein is CASGLVLGAGLYNEQFF. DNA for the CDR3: TGTGCTAGTGGTTTGGTACTCGGAGCGGGTCTTTACAATGAGCAGTTCTTC.

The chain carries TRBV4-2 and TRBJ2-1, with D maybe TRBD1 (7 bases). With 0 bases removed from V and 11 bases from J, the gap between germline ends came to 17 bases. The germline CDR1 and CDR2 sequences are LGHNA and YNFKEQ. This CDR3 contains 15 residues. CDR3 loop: CASSQDGGEGAQQFF. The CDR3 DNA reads TGTGCCAGCAGCCAAGACGGGGGAGAGGGGGCTCAGCAGTTCTTC.

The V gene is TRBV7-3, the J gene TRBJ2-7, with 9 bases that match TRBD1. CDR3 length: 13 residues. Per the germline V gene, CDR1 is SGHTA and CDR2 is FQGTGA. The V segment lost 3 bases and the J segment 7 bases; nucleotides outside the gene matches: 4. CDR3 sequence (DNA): TGTGCCAGCAGCTTGGACAGGGGTAAAGAGCAGTACTTC. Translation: CASSLDRGKEQYF. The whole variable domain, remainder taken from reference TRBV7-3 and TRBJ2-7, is GAGVSQTPSNKVTEKGKYVELRCDPISGHTALYWYRQSLGQGPEFLIYFQGTGAADDSGLPNDRFFAVRPEGSVSTLKIQRTERGDSAVYLCASSLDRGKEQYFGPGTRLTVT.

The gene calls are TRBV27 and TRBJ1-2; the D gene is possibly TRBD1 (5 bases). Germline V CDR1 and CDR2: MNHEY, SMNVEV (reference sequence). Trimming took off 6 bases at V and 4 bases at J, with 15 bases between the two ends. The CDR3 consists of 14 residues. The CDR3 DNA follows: TGTGCCAGCAGAGCCCCGGGGGGGACCTATGGCTACACCTTC. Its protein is CASRAPGGTYGYTF.

The CDR3 sequence: CASSLVGLNTGELFF. The CDR3 DNA sequence: TGTGCCAGCAGCTTAGTTGGCCTGAACACCGGGGAGCTGTTTTTT. The rearrangement joins TRBV7-3 to TRBJ2-2; D is undetermined. Germline V gives CDR1 SGHTA, CDR2 FQGTGA. Deletions cut 2 bases from V and 1 base from J, with 8 bases between. CDR3 length: 15 amino acids.